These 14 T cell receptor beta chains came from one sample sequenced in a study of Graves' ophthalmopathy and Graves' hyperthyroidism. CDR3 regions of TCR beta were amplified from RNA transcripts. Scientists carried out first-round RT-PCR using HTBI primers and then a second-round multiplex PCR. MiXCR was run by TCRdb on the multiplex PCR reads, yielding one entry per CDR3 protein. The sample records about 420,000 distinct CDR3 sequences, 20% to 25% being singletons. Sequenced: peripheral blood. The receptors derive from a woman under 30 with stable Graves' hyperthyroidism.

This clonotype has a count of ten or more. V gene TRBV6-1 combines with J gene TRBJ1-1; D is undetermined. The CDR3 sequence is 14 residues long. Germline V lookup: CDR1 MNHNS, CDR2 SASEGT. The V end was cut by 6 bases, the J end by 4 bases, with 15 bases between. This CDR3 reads CASSKTPEATEAFF. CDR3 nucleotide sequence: TGTGCCAGCAGCAAGACACCGGAGGCCACTGAAGCTTTCTTT.

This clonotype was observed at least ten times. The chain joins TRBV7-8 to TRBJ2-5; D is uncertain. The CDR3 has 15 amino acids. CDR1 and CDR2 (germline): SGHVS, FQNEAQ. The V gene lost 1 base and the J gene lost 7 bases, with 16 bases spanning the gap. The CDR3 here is CASSLGVGSSGTQYF. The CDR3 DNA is TGTGCCAGCAGCTTAGGAGTCGGTAGTTCCGGGACCCAGTACTTC. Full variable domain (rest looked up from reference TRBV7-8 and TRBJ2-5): GAGVSQSPRYKVAKRGQDVALRCDPISGHVSLFWYQQALGQGPEFLTYFQNEAQLDKSGLPSDRFFAERPEGSVSTLKIQRTQQEDSAVYLCASSLGVGSSGTQYFGPGTRLLVL.

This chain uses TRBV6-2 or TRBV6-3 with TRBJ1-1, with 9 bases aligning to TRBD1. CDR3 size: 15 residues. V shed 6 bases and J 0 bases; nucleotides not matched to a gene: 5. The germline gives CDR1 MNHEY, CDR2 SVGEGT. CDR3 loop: CASSYRGLVNTEAFF. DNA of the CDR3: TGTGCCAGCAGCTACAGGGGGCTCGTGAACACTGAAGCTTTCTTT.

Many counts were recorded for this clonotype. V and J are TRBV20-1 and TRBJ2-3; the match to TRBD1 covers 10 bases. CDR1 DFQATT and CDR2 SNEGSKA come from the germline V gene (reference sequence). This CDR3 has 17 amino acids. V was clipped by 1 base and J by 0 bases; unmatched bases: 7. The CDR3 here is CSARGTGGPISTDTQYF. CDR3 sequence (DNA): TGCAGTGCTAGAGGGACAGGGGGTCCCATTAGCACAGATACGCAGTATTTT.

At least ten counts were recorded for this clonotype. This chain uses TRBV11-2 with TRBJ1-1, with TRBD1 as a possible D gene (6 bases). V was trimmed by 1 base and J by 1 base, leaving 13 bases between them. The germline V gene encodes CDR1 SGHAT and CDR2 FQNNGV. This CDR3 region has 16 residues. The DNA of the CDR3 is TGTGCCAGCAGCTTAGTAGCAGGGGAAGGGAACACTGAAGCTTTCTTT. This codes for CASSLVAGEGNTEAFF. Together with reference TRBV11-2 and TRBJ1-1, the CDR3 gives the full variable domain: EAGVAQSPRYKIIEKRQSVAFWCNPISGHATLYWYQQILGQGPKLLIQFQNNGVVDDSQLPKDRFSAERLKGVDSTLKIQPAKLEDSAVYLCASSLVAGEGNTEAFFGQGTRLTVV.

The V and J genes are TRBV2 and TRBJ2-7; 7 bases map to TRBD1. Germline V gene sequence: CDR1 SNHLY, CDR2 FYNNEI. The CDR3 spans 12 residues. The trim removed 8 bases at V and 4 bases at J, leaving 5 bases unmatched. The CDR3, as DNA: TGTGCCAGCGGGCGACAGGGTTACGAGCAGTACTTC. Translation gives CASGRQGYEQYF.

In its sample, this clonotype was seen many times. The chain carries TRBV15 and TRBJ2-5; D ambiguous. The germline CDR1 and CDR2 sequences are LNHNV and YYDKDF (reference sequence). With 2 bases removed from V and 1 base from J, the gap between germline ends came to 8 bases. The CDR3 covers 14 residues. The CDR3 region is CATSRSQSQETQYF. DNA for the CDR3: TGTGCCACCAGCAGAAGTCAGAGCCAAGAGACCCAGTACTTC. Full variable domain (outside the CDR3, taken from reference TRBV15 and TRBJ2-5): DAMVIQNPRYQVTQFGKPVTLSCSQTLNHNVMYWYQQKSSQAPKLLFHYYDKDFNNEADTPDNFQSRRPNTSFCFLDIRSPGLGDTAMYLCATSRSQSQETQYFGPGTRLLVL.

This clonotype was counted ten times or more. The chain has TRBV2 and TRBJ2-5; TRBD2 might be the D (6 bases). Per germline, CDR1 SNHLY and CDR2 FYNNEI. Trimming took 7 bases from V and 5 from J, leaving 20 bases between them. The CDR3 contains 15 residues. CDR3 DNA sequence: TGTGCCAGCAAGGTGGATAGCGGATGGGGGGAGACCCAGTACTTC. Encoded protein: CASKVDSGWGETQYF.

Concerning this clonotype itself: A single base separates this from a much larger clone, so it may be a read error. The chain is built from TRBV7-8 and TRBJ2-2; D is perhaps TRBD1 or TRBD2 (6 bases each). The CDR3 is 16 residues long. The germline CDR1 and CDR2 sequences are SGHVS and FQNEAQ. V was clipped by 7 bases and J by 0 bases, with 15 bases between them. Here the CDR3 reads CASTSGQRANTGELFF. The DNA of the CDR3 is TGTGCCAGCACCTCCGGACAGCGGGCGAACACCGGGGAGCTGTTTTTT.

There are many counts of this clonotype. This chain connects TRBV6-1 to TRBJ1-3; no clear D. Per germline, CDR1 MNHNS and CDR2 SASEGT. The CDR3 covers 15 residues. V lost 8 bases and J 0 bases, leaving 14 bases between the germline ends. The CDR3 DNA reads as TGTGCCAGCCGGTCGACCCTTTTCTCTGGAAACACCATATATTTT. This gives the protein CASRSTLFSGNTIYF.

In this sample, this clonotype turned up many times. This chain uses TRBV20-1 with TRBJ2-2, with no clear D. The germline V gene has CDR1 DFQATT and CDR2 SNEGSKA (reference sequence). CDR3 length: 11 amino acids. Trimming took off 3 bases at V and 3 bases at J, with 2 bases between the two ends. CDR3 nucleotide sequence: TGCAGTGCTAGCTACACCGGGGAGCTGTTTTTT. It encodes CSASYTGELFF.

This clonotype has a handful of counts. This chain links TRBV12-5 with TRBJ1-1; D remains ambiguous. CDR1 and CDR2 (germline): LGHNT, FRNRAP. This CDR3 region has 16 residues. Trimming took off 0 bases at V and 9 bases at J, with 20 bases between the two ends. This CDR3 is CASGLVVLEASPKAFF. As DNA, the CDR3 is TGTGCTAGTGGTTTGGTAGTTCTGGAGGCAAGTCCGAAAGCTTTCTTT.

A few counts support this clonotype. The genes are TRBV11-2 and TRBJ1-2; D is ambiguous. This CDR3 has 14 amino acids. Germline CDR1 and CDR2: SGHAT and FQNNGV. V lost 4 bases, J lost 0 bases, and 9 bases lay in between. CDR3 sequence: CASSYQRSNYGYTF. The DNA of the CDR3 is TGTGCCAGCAGCTATCAGAGATCTAACTATGGCTACACCTTC.

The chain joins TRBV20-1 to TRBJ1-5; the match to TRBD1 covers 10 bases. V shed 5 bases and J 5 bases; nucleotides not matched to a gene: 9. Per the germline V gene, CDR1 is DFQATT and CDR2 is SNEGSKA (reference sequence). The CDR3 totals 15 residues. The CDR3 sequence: CSAGHGTGDDQPQHF. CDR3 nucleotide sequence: TGCAGTGCTGGCCACGGGACAGGGGACGATCAGCCCCAGCATTTT.